Following are 25 T cell receptor beta chains from one sample sequenced in a study of OX40 agonist ivuxolimab in advanced cancers. Clones were sequenced by immunoSEQ multiplex PCR, and TCRdb holds only the in-frame ones, with some missing. The sample includes fewer than 40,000 clones, around 85% of them seen just once. The input for sequencing was CD4+ or CD8+ T cells sorted from blood, taken in a trial of the OX40 agonist ivuxolimab. The receptors here all came from an adult with an advanced solid tumor such as melanoma, head and neck, liver or kidney cancer.

This clone was seen once. The rearrangement joins TRBV5-1 to TRBJ2-3; no firm D call. The ends were cut back, 0 bases at V and 4 bases at J, with 9 bases in the middle. This CDR3 has 14 amino acids. CDR1 and CDR2 from the germline V gene are SGHRS and YFSETQ. In DNA form, the CDR3 reads TGCGCCAGCAGCTTGGTGGATGGGGCAGATACGCAGTATTTT. Residues: CASSLVDGADTQYF.

This sequence joins TRBV6-4 and TRBJ1-1; D gene uncertain. The CDR3 spans 14 residues. V was cut by 6 bases and J by 6 bases, with 17 bases left in between. Germline V gene data show CDR1 as MRHNA and CDR2 as SNTAGT. The CDR3, as DNA: TGTGCCAGCAGCCGTACCAAGGAGAGCGCTGAAGCTTTCTTT. It encodes CASSRTKESAEAFF.

This rearrangement joins TRBV5-1 to TRBJ2-7; TRBD1 aligns across 10 bases. This CDR3 contains 15 residues. Unmatched junction bases numbered 6, after V lost 3 bases and J lost 3 bases. CDR1 SGHRS and CDR2 YFSETQ come from the germline V gene. The CDR3 coding sequence is TGCGCCAGCAGCTCAGCCGGGACAGGGGTCTACGAGCAGTACTTC. It is translated as CASSSAGTGVYEQYF. Using reference TRBV5-1 and TRBJ2-7 for the parts outside the CDR3, the full variable domain is KAGVTQTPRYLIKTRGQQVTLSCSPISGHRSVSWYQQTPGQGLQFLFEYFSETQRNKGNFPGRFSGRQFSNSRSEMNVSTLELGDSALYLCASSSAGTGVYEQYFGPGTRLTVT.

This clone has just a few counts. V and J are TRBV28 and TRBJ1-5, with D uncertain. The CDR3 spans 12 residues. Germline V gene lookup returns CDR1 MDHEN and CDR2 SYDVKM. Trimming removed 6 bases from V and 7 bases from J, with 10 bases in between. CDR3 residues: CASRYMGQPQHF. In nucleotides, the CDR3 is TGTGCCAGCAGATACATGGGACAGCCCCAGCATTTT.

V gene TRBV7-8 combines with J gene TRBJ2-7; 7 positions match TRBD1. The germline CDR1 and CDR2 sequences are SGHVS and FQNEAQ. V was clipped by 5 bases and J by 1 base; unmatched bases: 8. This CDR3 comprises 15 residues. This CDR3 reads CASSLSRDSSYEQYF. Written as DNA, the CDR3 is TGTGCCAGCAGCCTAAGCCGGGACAGTTCCTACGAGCAGTACTTC.

The chain is built from TRBV6-1 and TRBJ2-5; TRBD1 might be the D (5 bases). The end of the DNA fits TRBJ2-7 better, so the J call may be wrong. Germline CDR1 and CDR2: MNHNS and SASEGT. The CDR3 spans 15 residues. This CDR3 is CASSLPPDGHYEQYF. The CDR3 nucleotides are TGTGCCAGCAGTCTGCCCCCGGACGGACACTACGAGCAGTACTTC.

The chain uses TRBV14 and TRBJ2-1; D ambiguous. Trimming shortened V by 2 bases and J by 14 bases, and 22 bases separated the two germline ends. Germline V gives CDR1 SGHDN, CDR2 FVKESK. The CDR3 sequence is 15 residues long. The CDR3: CASSQQDVPLVGKFF. The CDR3 coding sequence is TGTGCCAGCAGCCAACAGGACGTCCCACTGGTAGGAAAGTTCTTC.

V is TRBV5-6 and J is TRBJ2-7, with 10 bases fitting TRBD1. The V gene end was trimmed by 4 bases and the J gene end by 2 bases; junction bases not matched to a gene: 12. The CDR3 is made up of 17 amino acids. Germline values: CDR1 SGHDT, CDR2 YYEEEE. The CDR3: CASSDAGTGADAYEQYF. The CDR3 coding sequence is TGTGCCAGCAGCGACGCCGGGACAGGGGCCGACGCCTACGAGCAGTACTTC.

The gene calls are TRBV30 and TRBJ1-2; D is uncertain. From germline, CDR1 is GTSNPN and CDR2 SVGIG (reference sequence). V lost 4 bases and J lost 1, with 13 bases in between. This CDR3 region has 14 residues. The chain's CDR3 is CAWTRLLINYGYTF. CDR3 DNA sequence: TGTGCCTGGACTCGCCTTCTAATTAACTATGGCTACACCTTC.

The rearrangement joins TRBV28 to TRBJ1-2, with TRBD1 identical over 7 bases. Germline V lookup: CDR1 MDHEN, CDR2 SYDVKM. The CDR3 loop spans 14 amino acids. Losses at the gene ends were 5 bases for V and 4 bases for J; bases not matched to a gene: 7. The CDR3 DNA is TGTGCCAGCAGTCTACCAGGGGGGAGCTATGGCTACACCTTC. This encodes CASSLPGGSYGYTF.

This clone was seen more than once but under ten times. The chain has TRBV5-4 and TRBJ1-1; D might be TRBD1 (5 bases). The CDR3 contains 14 residues. The germline V gene has CDR1 SGHNT and CDR2 YYREEE (reference sequence). The V end lost 2 bases, the J end lost 0 bases, and 8 bases lay between the germline ends. CDR3 sequence (DNA): TGTGCCAGCAGCTTACAGGCAATGAACACTGAAGCTTTCTTT. Translating gives CASSLQAMNTEAFF.

This chain uses TRBV28 with TRBJ1-1; maybe TRBD1 (5 bases). Per germline, CDR1 MDHEN and CDR2 SYDVKM. Trimming left V 6 bases short and J 0 bases short, with 17 bases between. There are 16 residues in the CDR3. The CDR3: CASRENRFLMNTEAFF. The DNA of the CDR3 is TGTGCCAGCAGGGAGAACAGGTTTTTGATGAACACTGAAGCTTTCTTT.

The V call is TRBV9, the J call TRBJ1-1; tentative D call: TRBD1 (5 bases). V was cut by 4 bases and J by 0 bases, with 13 bases left in between. This CDR3 spans 15 amino acids. Germline-derived CDR1 and CDR2 are SGDLS and YYNGEE. The CDR3 DNA reads as TGTGCCAGCAGCTCAACAGGCATCATGAACACTGAAGCTTTCTTT. This translates into CASSSTGIMNTEAFF.

The chain links TRBV2 to TRBJ1-1; 10 bases line up with TRBD1. The CDR3 spans 14 residues. The trim removed 6 bases at V and 7 bases at J, leaving 8 bases unmatched. Germline CDR1 SNHLY, CDR2 FYNNEI. CDR3 sequence (DNA): TGTGCCAGCAGGTACCGGGGACAGGGGAGTGAAGCTTTCTTT. Translating it yields CASRYRGQGSEAFF.

This chain connects TRBV6-5 to TRBJ2-7, with a tentative D call TRBD1 (6 bases). The CDR3 contains 13 residues. The germline V gene encodes CDR1 MNHEY and CDR2 SVGAGI. Between the trimmed V and J ends, which lost 5 bases and 2 bases, there was a span of 10 bases. CDR3 residues: CASSRTVAYEQYF. The CDR3 DNA reads as TGTGCCAGCAGTAGGACAGTAGCCTACGAGCAGTACTTC.

The chain carries TRBV4-2 and TRBJ1-1; 12 nucleotides line up with TRBD1. Germline lookup yields CDR1 LGHNA and CDR2 YNFKEQ. With V trimmed by 5 bases and J by 4 bases, 5 bases remained unmatched. This CDR3 spans 15 amino acids. CDR3 nucleotides: TGTGCCAGCAGCTTGGGACAGGGGGCAGGCACTGAAGCTTTCTTT. Translation gives CASSLGQGAGTEAFF.

This sequence joins TRBV6-1 and TRBJ1-1; the D gene is possibly TRBD1 (5 bases). V was pared by 5 bases and J by 8 bases, with 15 bases between. The CDR3 sequence is 13 residues long. CDR1 is MNHNS, CDR2 SASEGT, per germline. DNA of the CDR3: TGTGCCAGCAGTCCAAGCGGGGCAGCCGAAGCTTTCTTT. It is translated as CASSPSGAAEAFF.

The chain links TRBV6-1 to TRBJ2-6; D assignment may be TRBD1 or TRBD2 (5 bases each). CDR3 length equals 15 residues. In germline, CDR1 is MNHNS, CDR2 SASEGT. V lost 2 bases and J lost 4, with 9 bases in between. This CDR3 is CASSEWGFGANVLTF. The CDR3 DNA sequence: TGTGCCAGCAGTGAATGGGGGTTCGGGGCCAACGTCCTGACTTTC.

This chain joins TRBV19 and TRBJ2-7; 8 bases are a match to TRBD1. V shed 7 bases, J shed 3 bases, and the junction held 8 bases outside the gene matches. The CDR3 contains 14 residues. Germline V gene sequence: CDR1 LNHDA, CDR2 SQIVND (reference sequence). The CDR3, as DNA: TGTGCCAGTACTAGAGGACAGGGTCGCTACGAGCAGTACTTC. This encodes CASTRGQGRYEQYF.

V gene TRBV7-9 combines with J gene TRBJ1-1; D gene ambiguous. Trimming stripped 6 bases from V and 2 bases from J, with 10 bases between. Germline V CDR1 and CDR2: SEHNR, FQNEAQ (reference sequence). The CDR3 is made up of 13 amino acids. Here the CDR3 reads CASRPLINTEAFF. DNA of the CDR3: TGTGCCAGCAGACCGTTGATAAACACTGAAGCTTTCTTT.

On this clone itself: The junction does not match germline at one end; this may be a read error. The chain combines TRBV6-5 with TRBJ1-3; D gene uncertain. This CDR3 is 14 amino acids long. In germline, CDR1 is MNHEY, CDR2 SVGAGI. CDR3 DNA: TGTGCCAGCACATCTCTCCTCTCTGGAAACACCGTATATTTT. This gives the protein CASTSLLSGNTVYF.

V usage is TRBV19 and J usage is TRBJ1-1; 7 bases match TRBD1. V was pared by 3 bases and J by 4 bases, with 2 bases of the junction left unmatched. The germline gives CDR1 LNHDA, CDR2 SQIVND (reference sequence). This CDR3 has 13 amino acids. CDR3: CASSMEGATEAFF. The CDR3 region has the DNA TGTGCCAGTAGTATGGAGGGGGCCACTGAAGCTTTCTTT.

The chain uses TRBV10-1 and TRBJ1-6; D possibly corresponds to TRBD1 (5 bases). The length of the CDR3 is 13 residues. Trimming removed 3 bases from V and 9 bases from J, with 9 bases in between. In germline, CDR1 is WNHNN, CDR2 SYGVQD (reference sequence). The CDR3: CASSDGGFSPLHF. DNA of the CDR3: TGCGCCAGCAGTGACGGGGGATTTTCACCCCTCCACTTT.

This clone has just a few counts. V usage is TRBV15 and J usage is TRBJ1-2; no clear D. There are 15 residues in the CDR3. Germline V gene lookup returns CDR1 LNHNV and CDR2 YYDKDF (reference sequence). V was clipped by 0 bases and J by 0 bases, with 8 bases between them. The CDR3: CATSRERETNYGYTF. The DNA of the CDR3 is TGTGCCACCAGCAGAGAGAGGGAGACTAACTATGGCTACACCTTC.

This clone was counted between two and nine times. This chain uses TRBV11-2 with TRBJ1-1; possible D gene TRBD1, 5 bases. Germline CDR1 reads SGHAT; CDR2 reads FQNNGV. The CDR3 covers 14 residues. Trimming pared 5 bases from V and 1 base from J, leaving 11 bases between. CDR3 sequence: CASSTRTPNTEAFF. The CDR3 DNA follows: TGTGCCAGCAGCACAAGGACACCGAACACTGAAGCTTTCTTT.